This T cell receptor (beta chain) was identified during a study of early T cells in non-severe SARS-CoV-2 infection. Study-level points and caveats: Anti-spike CD8 responses were favored by VDJdb matching, which missed private and CD4 specificities.

This clonotype occurred many times. Its cognate antigen is unknown. In TCRdb, the 5' RACE reads were re-called with MiXCR into one record per CDR3 protein. This sample has about 22,000 distinct CDR3 sequences, with about 3.8% found just once. V lost 5 bases and J lost 3, with 14 bases in between. The CDR3 has 14 amino acids. Germline lookup yields CDR1 SGHRS and CDR2 YFSETQ. Sample: whole blood. This chain joins TRBV5-1 and TRBJ1-2; possible D gene TRBD1, 5 bases. The receptor's source is an adult who was a healthcare worker with PCR-confirmed SARS-CoV-2 infection or an uninfected control (not recorded which). The CDR3 loop reads CASSYRAGDYGYTF. The CDR3 region has the DNA TGCGCCAGCAGTTACCGGGCGGGGGACTATGGCTACACCTTC. Full variable domain (outside the CDR3, taken from reference TRBV5-1 and TRBJ1-2): KAGVTQTPRYLIKTRGQQVTLSCSPISGHRSVSWYQQTPGQGLQFLFEYFSETQRNKGNFPGRFSGRQFSNSRSEMNVSTLELGDSALYLCASSYRAGDYGYTFGSGTRLTVV.